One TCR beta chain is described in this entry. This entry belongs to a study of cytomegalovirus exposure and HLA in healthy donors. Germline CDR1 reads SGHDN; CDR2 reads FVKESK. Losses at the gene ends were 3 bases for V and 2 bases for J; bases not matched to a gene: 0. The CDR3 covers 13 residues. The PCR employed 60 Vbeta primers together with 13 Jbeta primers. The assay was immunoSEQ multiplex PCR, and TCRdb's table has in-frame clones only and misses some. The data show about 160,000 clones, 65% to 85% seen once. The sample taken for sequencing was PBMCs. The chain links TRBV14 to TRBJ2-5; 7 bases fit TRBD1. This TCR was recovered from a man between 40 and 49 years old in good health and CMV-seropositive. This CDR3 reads CASSQGQQETQYF. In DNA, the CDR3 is TGTGCCAGCAGCCAGGGACAGCAAGAGACCCAGTACTTC.